Given below is one T cell receptor (beta chain) in context. These data belong to a study of blood T cell repertoires in COVID-19. Turning to the study itself: Samples representing acute and convalescent COVID-19 were sourced from the United States, Italy and Spain. From T cells, B-cell-depleted T cells, or PBMCs came the material, which was cDNA or gDNA.

Sequencing was performed with immunoSEQ multiplex PCR; in TCRdb, only in-frame clones are kept and a portion is missing. The sample comprises roughly 310,000 clones, 88% of which are singletons, and under 4.5% rests with the top ten. The CDR3 consists of 11 residues. Germline V gives CDR1 ENHRY, CDR2 SYGVKD. Trimming removed 7 bases at V and 5 bases at J, with 6 bases between. The J gene is TRBJ2-1, the V gene TRBV10-3, with D unresolved. This TCR came from a woman between 50 and 59 years old with active or convalescent COVID-19. Sample: peripheral blood. The DNA of the CDR3 is TGTGCCATCACCAGAAACAATGAGCAGTTCTTC. This encodes CAITRNNEQFF.